Presented here are 13 T cell receptor beta chains from one specimen sequenced in a study of CD8 T cells in ankylosing spondylitis. Their antigens are not known. TCRdb redid the calling of the 5' RACE reads with MiXCR, one entry per CDR3 protein. The sample includes roughly 350,000 distinct CDR3 sequences, 7% to 9% of them seen just once. Study outcomes and limitations: One TCR beta motif, made up of 7 or 8 highly homologous variants, appeared characteristic of ankylosing spondylitis blood.

Input material: blood, either unsorted or a sorted T cell fraction (not recorded which). These receptor sequences come from a male donor with ankylosing spondylitis.

In this sample, this clonotype turned up a few times. The CDR3 region has the DNA TGCAGCGCAGAAAGGACAGATTATGGCTACACCTTC. It is translated as CSAERTDYGYTF. The V and J genes are TRBV29-1 and TRBJ1-2, with D perhaps matching TRBD1 (6 bases). Germline lookup yields CDR1 SQVTM and CDR2 ANQGSEA. V lost 7 bases and J 5 bases, leaving 14 bases between the germline ends. This CDR3 is 12 amino acids long.

This clonotype has at least ten counts. The J gene is TRBJ1-1, the V gene TRBV12-3 or TRBV12-4; D gene ambiguous. Trimming removed 5 bases from V and 7 bases from J, with 8 bases in between. The CDR3 sequence is 11 residues long. The CDR3 DNA sequence: TGTGCCAGCAGTGTAAGGGTTGAAGCTTTCTTT. It is translated as CASSVRVEAFF.

This chain connects TRBV5-6 to TRBJ2-7; a possible D gene is TRBD2 (5 bases). Germline V CDR1 and CDR2: SGHDT, YYEEEE. This CDR3 comprises 13 residues. Trimming removed 0 bases at V and 7 bases at J, with 11 bases between. The CDR3, as DNA: TGTGCCAGCAGCTTGGCCGGGGTTCTGGAGCAGTACTTC. It codes for CASSLAGVLEQYF. Full variable domain (remainder filled in from reference TRBV5-6 and TRBJ2-7): DAGVTQSPTHLIKTRGQQVTLRCSPKSGHDTVSWYQQALGQGPQFIFQYYEEEERQRGNFPDRFSGHQFPNYSSELNVNALLLGDSALYLCASSLAGVLEQYFGPGTRLTVT.

This clonotype was detected only a few times. This chain connects TRBV29-1 to TRBJ1-4, with a tentative D call TRBD1 (5 bases). Germline loops: CDR1 SQVTM, CDR2 ANQGSEA. This CDR3 is built from 14 residues. Trimming took 6 bases from V and 3 from J, leaving 14 bases between them. As DNA, the CDR3 is TGCAGCGTCCGTCGTGGAGGGGCTAATGAAAAACTGTTTTTT. This encodes CSVRRGGANEKLFF.

This clonotype turned up a few times. The chain combines TRBV28 with TRBJ2-7; D is unresolved. Between the trimmed V and J ends, which lost 6 bases and 4 bases, there was a span of 16 bases. The CDR3 spans 14 residues. CDR1 is MDHEN, CDR2 SYDVKM, per germline. The CDR3 DNA is TGTGCCAGCAGCGGACCCGGCTTAGGGTACGAGCAGTACTTC. It is translated as CASSGPGLGYEQYF.

In its sample, this clonotype was seen a few times. The V gene is TRBV15, the J gene TRBJ1-2; D uncertain. The V end lost 0 bases, the J end lost 4 bases, and 12 bases lay between the germline ends. CDR3 length equals 15 residues. Germline V CDR1 and CDR2: LNHNV, YYDKDF (reference sequence). The CDR3, as DNA: TGTGCCACCAGCAGAGAGCTCGCCAGGACCTATGGCTACACCTTC. Its protein product is CATSRELARTYGYTF.

V gene TRBV12-3 or TRBV12-4 combines with J gene TRBJ2-7; D not resolved. V was pared by 0 bases and J by 3 bases, with 9 bases between. The length of the CDR3 is 14 residues. CDR3 loop: CASSLAPPDYEQYF. CDR3 bases: TGTGCCAGCAGTTTAGCCCCCCCGGACTACGAGCAGTACTTC.

This clonotype has just a few counts. This chain links TRBV10-2 with TRBJ2-1, with 8 bases aligning to TRBD2. The CDR3 is made up of 15 amino acids. With V trimmed by 7 bases and J by 0 bases, 5 bases remained unmatched. Germline CDR1 reads WSHSY; CDR2 reads SAAADI. The CDR3 sequence: CASKLAASSYNEQFF. The CDR3 DNA follows: TGCGCCAGCAAACTAGCGGCAAGCTCCTACAATGAGCAGTTCTTC.

This clonotype showed up many times. V is TRBV7-9 and J is TRBJ2-7; 9 nucleotides line up with TRBD2. This CDR3 has 14 amino acids. The germline V gene encodes CDR1 SEHNR and CDR2 FQNEAQ (reference sequence). V lost 5 bases and J lost 2; bases outside the gene matches: 4. The CDR3: CASSPTSGAYEQYF. The DNA for the CDR3 is TGTGCCAGCAGCCCGACTAGCGGAGCCTACGAGCAGTACTTC.

This clonotype was seen ten or more times. The chain joins TRBV12-5 to TRBJ1-1; D ambiguous. The CDR3 runs 13 residues. Germline V CDR1 and CDR2: LGHNT, FRNRAP. The V end was cut by 1 base, the J end by 1 base, with 4 bases between. The chain's CDR3 is CASGLGQNTEAFF. As DNA, the CDR3 is TGTGCTAGTGGTTTGGGACAGAACACTGAAGCTTTCTTT. The whole variable domain, filled in from reference TRBV12-5 and TRBJ1-1, reads DARVTQTPRHKVTEMGQEVTMRCQPILGHNTVFWYRQTMMQGLELLAYFRNRAPLDDSGMPKDRFSAEMPDATLATLKIQPSEPRDSAVYFCASGLGQNTEAFFGQGTRLTVV.

This clonotype was counted at least ten times. The chain carries TRBV28 and TRBJ2-5; TRBD2 aligns across 7 bases. The J segment lost 1 base and the V segment lost 11 bases, leaving 16 bases of the junction unmatched. The CDR3 length is 16 residues. From germline, CDR1 is MDHEN and CDR2 SYDVKM. CDR3 protein: CAAKTFRREPQETQYF. CDR3 in DNA: TGTGCCGCTAAGACATTCAGGCGGGAGCCCCAAGAGACCCAGTACTTC.

This clonotype was seen many times. The chain is built from TRBV3-1 and TRBJ2-7; 11 bases line up with TRBD2. The CDR3 runs 13 residues. V was pared by 4 bases and J by 7 bases, with 3 bases of the junction left unmatched. Germline lookup yields CDR1 LGHDT and CDR2 YNNKEL (reference sequence). The CDR3 coding sequence is TGTGCCAGCAGCCGGACTAGCGGGTGGGAGCAGTACTTC. As protein: CASSRTSGWEQYF.

The chain uses TRBV27 and TRBJ2-5, with 7 bases aligning to TRBD2. This CDR3 contains 15 residues. The junction had 13 bases not matched to a gene; V was cut back by 5 bases and J by 7 bases. Germline CDR1 is MNHEY and CDR2 is SMNVEV (reference sequence). The DNA of the CDR3 is TGTGCCAGCAGTAATCGACTAGCCCCCACCGGGACCCAGTACTTC. Translation gives CASSNRLAPTGTQYF.